The 21 T cell receptor beta chains listed next were all sequenced from one sample in a study of T cell repertoires in cytomegalovirus infection. Using its own MiXCR run on the reads, TCRdb lists one record per CDR3 protein. The sample includes 200,000 to 250,000 distinct CDR3 sequences, roughly 12% of them seen just once. The sample taken for sequencing was PBMCs. Receptors originate from a human donor in good health (CMV status not recorded). Some clones in this sample may be carry-over from other donors' samples.

This clonotype has at least ten counts. The chain carries TRBV28 and TRBJ2-4; no firm D call. With 3 bases removed from V and 2 bases from J, the gap between germline ends came to 11 bases. The CDR3 length is 15 residues. Germline lookup yields CDR1 MDHEN and CDR2 SYDVKM. The CDR3 here is CASSLTGASKNIQYF. The CDR3 DNA reads as TGTGCCAGCAGTTTGACGGGCGCATCCAAAAACATTCAGTACTTC.

This clonotype was counted ten times or more. This sequence joins TRBV7-2 and TRBJ1-4, with a possible D match to TRBD1 (5 bases). V was pared by 1 base and J by 0 bases, with 12 bases between. The CDR3 consists of 17 residues. Per germline, CDR1 SGHTA and CDR2 FQGNSA. DNA for the CDR3: TGTGCCAGCAGCTTAGGCAGACAGATGCCAACTAATGAAAAACTGTTTTTT. It is translated as CASSLGRQMPTNEKLFF.

This clonotype appeared many times. The chain joins TRBV12-3 or TRBV12-4 to TRBJ1-1; the D is unclear. This CDR3 is 13 amino acids long. V was pared by 1 base and J by 4 bases, with 7 bases between. CDR3 nucleotides: TGTGCCAGCAGTTTAGAGATGGGCACTGAAGCTTTCTTT. This encodes CASSLEMGTEAFF.

Ten or more counts support this clonotype. The chain couples TRBV5-5 to TRBJ2-3; 12 bases map to TRBD2. Trimming took 4 bases from V and 4 from J; bases not matched to a gene: 4. Germline assignment: CDR1 SGHKS and CDR2 YYEKEE (reference sequence). The CDR3 contains 15 residues. The CDR3 DNA sequence: TGTGCCAGCAGCCGGACTAGCGGGAACGCAGATACGCAGTATTTT. This gives the protein CASSRTSGNADTQYF.

This clonotype was seen a handful of times. The J gene is TRBJ1-4, the V gene TRBV2; D is unclear. Trimming pared 6 bases from V and 8 bases from J, leaving 13 bases between. CDR1 is SNHLY and CDR2 is FYNNEI in the germline V gene. This CDR3 is built from 13 residues. DNA for the CDR3: TGTGCCAGCAGATTACGGCTACGGGAAAAACTGTTTTTT. As protein: CASRLRLREKLFF.

This clonotype showed up many times. The chain combines TRBV7-9 with TRBJ1-1; possible D gene TRBD1, 5 bases. The ends were cut back, 1 base at V and 5 bases at J, with 11 bases in the middle. Germline values: CDR1 SEHNR, CDR2 FQNEAQ (reference sequence). This CDR3 region has 14 residues. CDR3 region: CASSLGREGTEAFF. The CDR3 DNA follows: TGTGCCAGCAGCTTAGGCCGGGAGGGGACTGAAGCTTTCTTT.

In DNA, the CDR3 is TGTGCCAGCAGCCCCGCCGGACAGGGCCTATACACTGAAGCTTTCTTT. Encoded protein: CASSPAGQGLYTEAFF. The J gene is TRBJ1-1, the V gene TRBV5-4, with 8 bases matching TRBD1. The CDR3 is 16 amino acids. Germline loops: CDR1 SGHNT, CDR2 YYREEE (reference sequence). Trimming at V came to 4 bases and at J to 3 bases, leaving 11 bases not matched to a gene.

This clonotype was recorded at least ten times. CDR3 sequence: CASSSAGSYEQYF. The CDR3 DNA is TGTGCCAGCAGCTCGGCAGGTTCCTACGAGCAGTACTTC. The V call is TRBV7-2, the J call TRBJ2-7; no clear D gene. V was cut by 4 bases and J by 1 base, with 8 bases left in between. CDR1 and CDR2 from the germline V gene are SGHTA and FQGNSA. CDR3 length: 13 residues.

This clonotype was seen repeatedly, ten times or more. The rearrangement uses TRBV28 and TRBJ1-5, with 9 bases aligning to TRBD1. V lost 8 bases and J lost 6; bases outside the gene matches: 2. Germline V CDR1 and CDR2: MDHEN, SYDVKM. The CDR3 spans 12 residues. The CDR3 reads CASRDRVQPQHF. The CDR3 region has the DNA TGTGCCAGCCGGGACAGGGTTCAGCCCCAGCATTTT.

This clonotype was seen at least ten times. The chain couples TRBV7-2 to TRBJ2-7; maybe TRBD1 (6 bases). With 2 bases removed from V and 7 bases from J, the gap between germline ends came to 6 bases. The CDR3 runs to 11 residues. Looked up from germline, CDR1 is SGHTA and CDR2 is FQGNSA. The CDR3 bases are TGTGCCAGCAGCTTAAGGGGGGAGCAGTACTTC. Its translation: CASSLRGEQYF. The full variable domain, with the rest looked up from reference TRBV7-2 and TRBJ2-7, is GAGVSQSPSNKVTEKGKDVELRCDPISGHTALYWYRQSLGQGLEFLIYFQGNSAPDKSGLPSDRFSAERTGGSVSTLTIQRTQQEDSAVYLCASSLRGEQYFGPGTRLTVT.

Details on this clonotype: Possible read error: a much larger clone is one base away. The chain couples TRBV7-2 to TRBJ2-1, with D possibly matching TRBD1 (6 bases). Germline V CDR1 and CDR2: SGHTA, FQGNSA. The ends were cut back, 1 base at V and 2 bases at J, with 12 bases in the middle. The CDR3 runs 16 residues. The CDR3 DNA sequence: TGTGCCAGCAGCTTAGTGGTGTGGGGGCCCTACAATGAGCAGTTCTTC. Protein: CASSLVVWGPYNEQFF.

The chain combines TRBV5-1 with TRBJ2-1; TRBD2 agrees at 10 bases. The CDR3 loop spans 20 amino acids. Trimming took 3 bases from V and 2 from J; bases not matched to a gene: 17. Germline values: CDR1 SGHRS, CDR2 YFSETQ. CDR3 residues: CASSSGTSAVRPGPYNEQFF. The DNA of the CDR3 is TGCGCCAGCAGCTCCGGGACTAGCGCCGTCCGGCCAGGCCCCTACAATGAGCAGTTCTTC.

The table lists this clonotype with many counts. The V gene is TRBV7-2, the J gene TRBJ2-6; D ambiguous. CDR1 is SGHTA, CDR2 FQGNSA, per germline. This CDR3 is built from 15 residues. V dropped 2 bases and J dropped 0 bases, with 5 bases sitting between them. The CDR3 sequence is CASSLILSGANVLTF. DNA of the CDR3: TGTGCCAGCAGCTTAATTCTCTCTGGGGCCAACGTCCTGACTTTC. Full variable domain (missing parts from reference TRBV7-2 and TRBJ2-6): GAGVSQSPSNKVTEKGKDVELRCDPISGHTALYWYRQSLGQGLEFLIYFQGNSAPDKSGLPSDRFSAERTGGSVSTLTIQRTQQEDSAVYLCASSLILSGANVLTFGAGSRLTVL.

The table lists this clonotype with many counts. The chain carries TRBV12-5 and TRBJ2-7; D assignment may be TRBD1 or TRBD2 (6 bases each). The CDR3 is 15 amino acids. V was pared by 5 bases and J by 1 base, with 15 bases between. CDR1 and CDR2 (germline): LGHNT, FRNRAP. The DNA for the CDR3 is TGTGCTAGTGGTCTCGGGGGCCATACATCCTACGAGCAGTACTTC. Amino acid sequence: CASGLGGHTSYEQYF. Together with reference TRBV12-5 and TRBJ2-7, the CDR3 gives the full variable domain: DARVTQTPRHKVTEMGQEVTMRCQPILGHNTVFWYRQTMMQGLELLAYFRNRAPLDDSGMPKDRFSAEMPDATLATLKIQPSEPRDSAVYFCASGLGGHTSYEQYFGPGTRLTVT.

At least ten counts were recorded for this clonotype. This rearrangement joins TRBV7-2 to TRBJ2-7, with 10 positions matching TRBD1. Per germline, CDR1 SGHTA and CDR2 FQGNSA. With V trimmed by 1 base and J by 6 bases, 9 bases remained unmatched. The CDR3 has 16 residues. The chain's CDR3 is CASSLGTGGSTFEQYF. The DNA of the CDR3 is TGTGCCAGCAGCTTAGGGACAGGGGGTTCTACTTTCGAGCAGTACTTC. Drawing the rest from reference TRBV7-2 and TRBJ2-7, the complete variable domain is GAGVSQSPSNKVTEKGKDVELRCDPISGHTALYWYRQSLGQGLEFLIYFQGNSAPDKSGLPSDRFSAERTGGSVSTLTIQRTQQEDSAVYLCASSLGTGGSTFEQYFGPGTRLTVT.

The chain uses TRBV5-1 and TRBJ1-6, with D unresolved. Trimming pared 5 bases from V and 9 bases from J, leaving 9 bases between. Germline CDR1 and CDR2: SGHRS and YFSETQ. There are 12 residues in the CDR3. The CDR3 nucleotides are TGCGCCAGCAGGACGACCCTTTCACCCCTCCACTTT. Translation gives CASRTTLSPLHF.

This clonotype was counted only a few times. J is TRBJ2-7 and V is TRBV28; 7 nucleotides agree with TRBD2. Germline CDR1 and CDR2: MDHEN and SYDVKM. The V and J ends lost 7 bases and 2 bases, in that order; junction bases with no gene match: 8. This CDR3 region has 14 residues. CDR3 sequence reads: CASTSWAGAYEQYF. CDR3 nucleotides: TGTGCCAGCACCTCCTGGGCGGGAGCCTACGAGCAGTACTTC.

This clonotype was counted only a few times. V is TRBV19 and J is TRBJ2-5; D may be TRBD1 (5 bases). The V and J ends lost 8 bases and 4 bases respectively, with 14 bases between them. CDR1 and CDR2 from the germline V gene are LNHDA and SQIVND (reference sequence). This CDR3 comprises 13 residues. CDR3 bases: TGTGCCAGTTCGAGCCAGGGTGGAGAGACCCAGTACTTC. Its translation is CASSSQGGETQYF.

This clonotype was found a few times. The chain is built from TRBV20-1 and TRBJ2-3; TRBD2 matches 12 bases. Germline V gives CDR1 DFQATT, CDR2 SNEGSKA (reference sequence). CDR3 length equals 15 residues. The trim removed 3 bases at V and 4 bases at J, leaving 5 bases unmatched. CDR3 bases: TGCAGTGCTAGCCTGACTAGCGGGAGTGCAGATACGCAGTATTTT. Its protein is CSASLTSGSADTQYF.

The CDR3 region is CASSIGGGGSNQPQHF. In DNA, the CDR3 is TGTGCCAGTAGTATAGGAGGTGGAGGTAGCAATCAGCCCCAGCATTTT. The chain combines TRBV19 with TRBJ1-5; D gene ambiguous. Germline V gives CDR1 LNHDA, CDR2 SQIVND (reference sequence). The CDR3 spans 16 residues. V shed 1 base and J shed 0 bases, with 10 bases lying between them.

The V gene is TRBV20-1, the J gene TRBJ1-6, with D tentatively TRBD1 (5 bases). Trimming shortened V by 6 bases and J by 0 bases, and 15 bases separated the two germline ends. The CDR3 runs 16 residues. CDR1 and CDR2 (germline): DFQATT, SNEGSKA (reference sequence). The CDR3 spells CSARTGLSSYNSPLHF. CDR3 nucleotide sequence: TGCAGTGCCCGAACGGGGCTCAGCTCCTATAATTCACCCCTCCACTTT.